These 21 T cell receptor beta chains share one sample of origin, sequenced in a study of shared clonotypes between healthy human individuals. Method: immunoSEQ multiplex PCR; TCRdb's copy keeps in-frame clones and lacks some. The sample carries 2 million to 3 million clones, roughly 93% recorded once. The sequenced sample was naive CD4+ T cells from PBMCs. Subset in this sample: CD45RA+ positively selected. The receptors here all came from a young man in good health. Some clones in this sample may be carry-over from other donors' samples.

Details on this clone: Other DNA sequences from this sample encode an identical CDR3 as well. CDR3 in DNA: TGCGCCAGCAGTCCGGACAGGGTGAACACTGAAGCTTTCTTT. It codes for CASSPDRVNTEAFF. The V call is TRBV5-1, the J call TRBJ1-1; TRBD1 aligns across 8 bases. Germline-derived CDR1 and CDR2 are SGHRS and YFSETQ. With V trimmed by 5 bases and J by 0 bases, 3 bases remained unmatched. This CDR3 comprises 14 residues.

The chain is built from TRBV30 and TRBJ1-2; weak D call: TRBD1 (5 bases). Per germline, CDR1 GTSNPN and CDR2 SVGIG (reference sequence). The CDR3 loop spans 12 amino acids. V was pared by 5 bases and J by 5 bases, with 12 bases between. The CDR3 nucleotides are TGTGCCTGGGACAGATACCGGTATGGCTACACCTTC. Its protein product is CAWDRYRYGYTF.

The chain couples TRBV7-8 to TRBJ2-5, with D uncertain. The CDR3 contains 13 residues. Looked up from germline, CDR1 is SGHVS and CDR2 is FQNEAQ. The germline V and J ends were trimmed by 2 bases and 5 bases, with 9 bases remaining between them. The CDR3 DNA reads as TGTGCCAGCAGCTTACGGGTGCGGGAGACCCAGTACTTC. Amino acids: CASSLRVRETQYF.

This chain links TRBV28 with TRBJ2-2; D gene uncertain. The V and J ends lost 3 bases and 0 bases respectively, with 14 bases between them. Germline V gives CDR1 MDHEN, CDR2 SYDVKM. CDR3 length: 17 residues. The CDR3 protein is CASSLIRWHANTGELFF. For the CDR3, the DNA is TGTGCCAGCAGTTTGATTCGCTGGCACGCGAACACCGGGGAGCTGTTTTTT. The complete variable domain, with remaining parts taken from reference TRBV28 and TRBJ2-2, reads DVKVTQSSRYLVKRTGEKVFLECVQDMDHENMFWYRQDPGLGLRLIYFSYDVKMKEKGDIPEGYSVSREKKERFSLILESASTNQTSMYLCASSLIRWHANTGELFFGEGSRLTVL.

The chain recombines TRBV5-1 with TRBJ2-5; 7 bases match TRBD2. The CDR3 extends over 14 amino acids. V lost 6 bases to trimming and J lost 2 bases; unmatched junction nucleotides: 7. The germline V gene has CDR1 SGHRS and CDR2 YFSETQ. The CDR3 bases are TGCGCCAGCAAGCTAGCGGTGCAACAAGAGACCCAGTACTTC. Translated: CASKLAVQQETQYF.

V usage is TRBV5-8 and J usage is TRBJ2-3; 10 nucleotides align to TRBD2. Germline CDR1 and CDR2: SGHTS and YDEGEE. The CDR3 has 16 amino acids. Trimming cost V 4 bases and J 4 bases; bases outside gene matches: 9. In nucleotides, the CDR3 is TGTGCCAGCAGCCGTTCAGCGGGAGGGCCTGCAGATACGCAGTATTTT. Its protein product is CASSRSAGGPADTQYF.

The V call is TRBV28, the J call TRBJ2-1; 7 bases are a match to TRBD2. Germline assignment: CDR1 MDHEN and CDR2 SYDVKM. The CDR3 sequence is 18 residues long. Germline trimming cut 2 bases from V and 6 bases from J; bases unmatched to any gene: 16. The CDR3 region has the DNA TGTGCCAGCAGTTTAAGGTGGGCTAGCGGAGGGGTGGGCAATGAGCAGTTCTTC. Its translation: CASSLRWASGGVGNEQFF.

This sequence joins TRBV28 and TRBJ2-4; D is unclear. Trimming left V 4 bases short and J 6 bases short, with 10 bases between. The germline CDR1 and CDR2 sequences are MDHEN and SYDVKM. The CDR3 covers 13 residues. CDR3 protein: CASSSQNGNIQYF. In DNA form, the CDR3 reads TGTGCCAGCAGTTCACAGAATGGAAACATTCAGTACTTC.

The V call is TRBV27, the J call TRBJ1-1; D may be TRBD1 (5 bases). V lost 5 bases and J 4 bases, leaving 14 bases between the germline ends. This CDR3 spans 14 amino acids. In germline, CDR1 is MNHEY, CDR2 SMNVEV (reference sequence). The CDR3 protein is CASSTRWGGTEAFF. CDR3 coding DNA: TGTGCCAGCAGTACCCGGTGGGGCGGCACTGAAGCTTTCTTT.

The CDR3 sequence is CASSFRDKETQYF. CDR3 DNA sequence: TGCGCCAGCAGCTTCCGGGACAAAGAGACCCAGTACTTC. The chain is built from TRBV5-1 and TRBJ2-5, with a possible D match to TRBD1 (6 bases). From germline, CDR1 is SGHRS and CDR2 YFSETQ. Between the trimmed V and J ends, which lost 2 bases and 3 bases, there was a span of 8 bases. The CDR3 has 13 amino acids.

This clone appeared once. V gene TRBV7-9 combines with J gene TRBJ2-1, with 12 nucleotides matching TRBD1. Germline lookup yields CDR1 SEHNR and CDR2 FQNEAQ (reference sequence). V gave up 5 bases and J gave up 10 bases; unmatched junction bases: 9. The CDR3 has 15 amino acids. In nucleotides, the CDR3 is TGTGCCAGCAGCGTACCGGGACAGGGGGCTTTAGAGCAGTTCTTC. The encoded protein is CASSVPGQGALEQFF.

This sequence joins TRBV4-1 and TRBJ2-1; D may be TRBD1 (6 bases). CDR1 MGHRA and CDR2 YSYEKL come from the germline V gene. The CDR3 extends over 18 amino acids. The germline V and J ends were trimmed by 3 bases and 4 bases, with 22 bases remaining between them. In DNA form, the CDR3 reads TGCGCCAGCAGCCACGAGGGGCCAGGGGTCCCCCTATACAATGAGCAGTTCTTC. Its protein is CASSHEGPGVPLYNEQFF.

The chain employs TRBV4-2 and TRBJ2-3, with 9 bases aligning to TRBD2. Germline V gene lookup returns CDR1 LGHNA and CDR2 YNFKEQ. The CDR3 consists of 15 residues. V gave up 4 bases and J gave up 3 bases; unmatched junction bases: 5. The CDR3 is CASSPREGRTDTQYF. For the CDR3, the DNA is TGTGCCAGCAGCCCGCGGGAGGGCCGGACAGATACGCAGTATTTT.

The V gene is TRBV15, the J gene TRBJ1-1; maybe TRBD1 (6 bases). Per the germline V gene, CDR1 is LNHNV and CDR2 is YYDKDF (reference sequence). V lost 0 bases and J 1 base, leaving 12 bases between the germline ends. This CDR3 is built from 16 residues. The CDR3 nucleotides are TGTGCCACCAGCAGAGATCCCCAGGGGTCGAACACTGAAGCTTTCTTT. Translated: CATSRDPQGSNTEAFF.

The chain links TRBV9 to TRBJ2-7; TRBD2 aligns across 15 bases. The CDR3 runs to 15 residues. Germline values: CDR1 SGDLS, CDR2 YYNGEE. V lost 4 bases and J lost 6; bases outside the gene matches: 5. The CDR3 DNA reads as TGTGCCAGCAGCACAGGACTAGCGGGAGGGGGCGAGCAGTACTTC. Its translation: CASSTGLAGGGEQYF.

This sequence joins TRBV7-3 and TRBJ1-2; the D is unclear. The CDR3 is 17 amino acids. Germline V CDR1 and CDR2: SGHTA, FQGTGA. Trimming removed 4 bases at V and 3 bases at J, with 21 bases between. CDR3 region: CASSSGPELREHYGYTF. The CDR3 DNA sequence: TGTGCCAGCAGCTCCGGGCCGGAGCTCAGAGAACACTATGGCTACACCTTC.

The V gene is TRBV7-2, the J gene TRBJ1-1; 7 positions agree with TRBD1. The junction had 4 bases not matched to a gene; V was cut back by 2 bases and J by 1 base. Germline V CDR1 and CDR2: SGHTA, FQGNSA. CDR3 length: 15 amino acids. This chain's CDR3 is CASSLLGTENTEAFF. The CDR3 DNA reads TGTGCCAGCAGCTTATTAGGGACAGAGAACACTGAAGCTTTCTTT.

The chain recombines TRBV6-6 with TRBJ2-2; no firm D call. Germline CDR1 and CDR2: MNHNY and SVGAGI (reference sequence). Trimming shortened V by 5 bases and J by 2 bases, and 6 bases separated the two germline ends. This CDR3 spans 13 amino acids. This chain's CDR3 is CASSTANTGELFF. The CDR3 nucleotides are TGTGCCAGCAGTACAGCCAACACCGGGGAGCTGTTTTTT.

The CDR3 loop is CASSQEWMYQETQYF. The CDR3 DNA sequence: TGTGCCAGCAGCCAAGAGTGGATGTACCAAGAGACCCAGTACTTC. V gene TRBV4-2 combines with J gene TRBJ2-5; the D is unclear. Germline assignment: CDR1 LGHNA and CDR2 YNFKEQ. Trimming removed 0 bases at V and 0 bases at J, with 8 bases between. CDR3 length: 15 amino acids.

In its sample, this clone was seen a few times. In DNA form, the CDR3 reads TGTGCCAGCAGCCATGACAGGGACAATCAGCCCCAGCATTTT. This codes for CASSHDRDNQPQHF. V and J are TRBV5-8 and TRBJ1-5; 7 nucleotides agree with TRBD1. Per germline, CDR1 SGHTS and CDR2 YDEGEE. The J segment lost 3 bases and the V segment lost 4 bases, leaving 4 bases of the junction unmatched. CDR3 size: 14 residues.

This chain links TRBV5-8 with TRBJ2-4; 7 bases match TRBD1. Germline values: CDR1 SGHTS, CDR2 YDEGEE. Trimming removed 3 bases from V and 12 bases from J; junction bases left unmatched: 9. CDR3 length equals 13 residues. CDR3 DNA sequence: TGTGCCAGCAGCTCGACAGGGTTGCGGTATCAGTACTTC. Its protein is CASSSTGLRYQYF.